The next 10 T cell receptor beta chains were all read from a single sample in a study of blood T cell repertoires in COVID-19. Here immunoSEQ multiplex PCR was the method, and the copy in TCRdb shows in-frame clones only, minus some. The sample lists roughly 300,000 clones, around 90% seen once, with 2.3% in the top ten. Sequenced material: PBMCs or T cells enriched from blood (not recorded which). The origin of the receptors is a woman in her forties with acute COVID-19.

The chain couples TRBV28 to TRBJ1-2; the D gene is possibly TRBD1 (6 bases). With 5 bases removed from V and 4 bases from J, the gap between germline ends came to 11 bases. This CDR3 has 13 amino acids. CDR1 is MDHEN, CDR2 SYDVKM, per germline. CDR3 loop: CASSDTGFYGYTF. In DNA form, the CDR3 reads TGTGCCAGCAGTGACACAGGGTTCTATGGCTACACCTTC.

The CDR3 is CASRKTGTGARGEKLFF. As DNA, the CDR3 is TGTGCCAGCAGAAAGACCGGGACAGGGGCGAGAGGTGAAAAACTGTTTTTT. The chain is built from TRBV7-8 and TRBJ1-4; 10 nucleotides match TRBD1. Germline V gene sequence: CDR1 SGHVS, CDR2 FQNEAQ. CDR3 length: 17 amino acids. The V segment lost 6 bases and the J segment 7 bases; nucleotides outside the gene matches: 14.

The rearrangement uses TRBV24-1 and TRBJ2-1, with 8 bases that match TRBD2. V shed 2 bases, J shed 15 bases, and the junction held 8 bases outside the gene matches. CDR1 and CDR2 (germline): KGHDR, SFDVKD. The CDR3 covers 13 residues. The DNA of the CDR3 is TGTGCCACCAGTGATTACCAGCGGGAGTTCGTGTTCTTC. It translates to CATSDYQREFVFF.

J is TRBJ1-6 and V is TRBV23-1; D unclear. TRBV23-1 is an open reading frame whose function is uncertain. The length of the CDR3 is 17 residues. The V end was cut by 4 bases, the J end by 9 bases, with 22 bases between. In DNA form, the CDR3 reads TGCGCCAGCAGTCCTCCCGGCGTACGCATGTCGGGTTCACCCCTCCACTTT. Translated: CASSPPGVRMSGSPLHF.

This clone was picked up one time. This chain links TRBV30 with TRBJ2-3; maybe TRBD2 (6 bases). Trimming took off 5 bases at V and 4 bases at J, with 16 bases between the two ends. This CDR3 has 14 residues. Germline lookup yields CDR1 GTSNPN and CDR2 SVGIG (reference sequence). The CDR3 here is CAWALGGKADTQYF. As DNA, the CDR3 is TGTGCCTGGGCCCTCGGGGGTAAGGCAGATACGCAGTATTTT.

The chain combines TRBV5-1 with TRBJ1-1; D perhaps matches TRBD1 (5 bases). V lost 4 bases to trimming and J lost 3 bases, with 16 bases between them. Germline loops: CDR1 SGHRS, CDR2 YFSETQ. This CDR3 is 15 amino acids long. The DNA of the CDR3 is TGCGCCAGCAGCCCTCCCGGACATGAGGACACTGAAGCTTTCTTT. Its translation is CASSPPGHEDTEAFF.

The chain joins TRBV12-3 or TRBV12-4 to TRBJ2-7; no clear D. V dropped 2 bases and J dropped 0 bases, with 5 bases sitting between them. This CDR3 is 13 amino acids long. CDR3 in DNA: TGTGCCAGCAGTTTACTGAGCTCCTACGAGCAGTACTTC. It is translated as CASSLLSSYEQYF.

The CDR3 sequence: CASPASGLGYNEQFF. The CDR3 region has the DNA TGTGCCAGCCCAGCTTCGGGACTAGGCTACAATGAGCAGTTCTTC. The chain employs TRBV7-9 and TRBJ2-1, with TRBD2 matching over 8 bases. There are 15 residues in the CDR3. CDR1 is SEHNR, CDR2 FQNEAQ, per germline (reference sequence). Losses at the gene ends were 8 bases for V and 3 bases for J; bases not matched to a gene: 9.

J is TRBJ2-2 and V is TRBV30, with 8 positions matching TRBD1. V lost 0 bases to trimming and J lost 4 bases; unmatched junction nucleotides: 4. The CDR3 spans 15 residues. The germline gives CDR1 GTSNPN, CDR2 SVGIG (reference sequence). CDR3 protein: CAWSVQTGATGELFF. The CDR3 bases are TGTGCCTGGAGTGTACAGACAGGGGCCACCGGGGAGCTGTTTTTT.

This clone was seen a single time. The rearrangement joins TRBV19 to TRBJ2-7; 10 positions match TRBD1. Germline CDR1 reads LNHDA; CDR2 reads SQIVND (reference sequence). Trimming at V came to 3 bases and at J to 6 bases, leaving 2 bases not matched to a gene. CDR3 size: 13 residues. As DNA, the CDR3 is TGTGCCAGTAGTATGAGGGACAGGGGCGAGCAGTACTTC. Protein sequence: CASSMRDRGEQYF.